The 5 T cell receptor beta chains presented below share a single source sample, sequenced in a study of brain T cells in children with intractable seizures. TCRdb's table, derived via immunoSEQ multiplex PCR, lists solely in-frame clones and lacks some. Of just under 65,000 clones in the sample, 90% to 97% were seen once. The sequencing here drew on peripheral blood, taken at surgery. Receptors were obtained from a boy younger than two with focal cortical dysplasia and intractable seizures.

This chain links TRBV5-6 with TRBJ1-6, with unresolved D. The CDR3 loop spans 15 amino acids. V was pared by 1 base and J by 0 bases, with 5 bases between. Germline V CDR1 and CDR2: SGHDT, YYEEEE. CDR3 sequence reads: CASSLRVSYNSPLHF. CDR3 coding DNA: TGTGCCAGCAGCTTGCGGGTCTCCTATAATTCACCCCTCCACTTT.

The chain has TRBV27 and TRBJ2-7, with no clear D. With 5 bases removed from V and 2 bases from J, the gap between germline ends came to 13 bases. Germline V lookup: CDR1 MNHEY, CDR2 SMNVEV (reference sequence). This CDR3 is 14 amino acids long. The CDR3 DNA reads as TGTGCCAGCAGTCTAACACCGGAGCCCTACGAGCAGTACTTC. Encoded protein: CASSLTPEPYEQYF.

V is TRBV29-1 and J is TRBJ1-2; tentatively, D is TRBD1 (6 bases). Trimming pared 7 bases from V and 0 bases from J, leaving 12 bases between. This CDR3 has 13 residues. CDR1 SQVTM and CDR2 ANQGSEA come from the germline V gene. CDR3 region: CSATDSSNYGYTF. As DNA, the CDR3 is TGCAGCGCAACGGACAGCTCTAACTATGGCTACACCTTC.

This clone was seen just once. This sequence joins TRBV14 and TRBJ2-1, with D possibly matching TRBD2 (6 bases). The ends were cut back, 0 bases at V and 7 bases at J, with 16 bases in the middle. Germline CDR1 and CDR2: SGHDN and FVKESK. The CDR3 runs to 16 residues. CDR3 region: CASSQDWGEVQNEQFF. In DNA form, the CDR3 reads TGTGCCAGCAGCCAAGATTGGGGGGAGGTGCAGAATGAGCAGTTCTTC.

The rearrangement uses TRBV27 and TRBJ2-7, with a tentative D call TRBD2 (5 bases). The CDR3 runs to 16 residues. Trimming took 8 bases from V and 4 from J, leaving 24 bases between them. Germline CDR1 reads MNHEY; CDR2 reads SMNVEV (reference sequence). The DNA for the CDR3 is TGTGCCAGCGCCCAAAATGCGGGCCGAAATTATTACGAGCAGTACTTC. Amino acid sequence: CASAQNAGRNYYEQYF.